This is a list of T cell receptor beta chains from one sample in a study of graft-versus-host responses after intestinal transplantation. The method was immunoSEQ multiplex PCR; TCRdb's version includes in-frame clones alone and lacks a portion of them. The data hold about 130,000 clones, with 80% to 95% observed a single time. Their antigen targets remain unknown. Sample: unstimulated CD4+ T cells sorted from spleen or lymph node cells, taken before intestinal transplant. These receptors originate from a human donor who received an intestinal transplant. The conserved cysteine and the conserved F or W are not part of the CDR3 here.

CDR3aa	v_gene	j_gene
ATRHSGNTGELF	TRBV6-1	TRBJ2-2
ASSLITASNYGYT	TRBV4-1	TRBJ1-2
ASSAIPYEQY	TRBV6-5	TRBJ2-7
ASSSRTSGRRSDTQY	TRBV7-2	TRBJ2-3
ASSPAGTVETQY	TRBV27	TRBJ2-5
ASSPPGHSPYGYT	TRBV28	TRBJ1-2
ASSPTQPGNTEAF	TRBV18	TRBJ1-1
ASSASSGRIADTQY	TRBV25-1	TRBJ2-3
ASSLRGRRELF	TRBV7-2	TRBJ2-2
ASSVVPGDSYEQY	TRBV9	TRBJ2-7
ASSVGTEVNEKLF	TRBV9	TRBJ1-4
ASSQELGRVSLSSSSYNEQF	TRBV4-3	TRBJ2-1
ASSLTGESYNSPLH	TRBV13	TRBJ1-6
ASSSDRAYNEQF	TRBV7-2	TRBJ2-1
SVEVVRGHEQF	TRBV29-1	TRBJ2-1
ASSGLGGTSQPQH	TRBV6-1	TRBJ1-5
ASRLAPTGQDYEQY	TRBV12-2	TRBJ2-7
ASSPMLRGRGNTEAF	TRBV5-1	TRBJ1-1
ASSLGVAGVADTQY	TRBV7-3	TRBJ2-3
ASRVAGVDEQF	TRBV2	TRBJ2-1
ASSYSTGAQSYEQY	TRBV6-5	TRBJ2-7
ASTLRGDTYTEAF	TRBV19	TRBJ1-1
ASSLRVDRATYSNQPQH	TRBV5-8	TRBJ1-5
ASSQPRARDNEQF	TRBV4-1	TRBJ2-1
ASSLGPGPYEQY	TRBV11-2	TRBJ2-7
ASSGYAALTSKIGELF	TRBV5-1	TRBJ2-2
ASSLAVSTYEQY	TRBV7-2	TRBJ2-7
ASSPPRQGKNIQY	TRBV5-1	TRBJ2-4
ASSPPMGQEGQETQY	TRBV18	TRBJ2-5
ASSQSWGNTIY	TRBV16	TRBJ1-3
ASSLETGGSYEQY	TRBV11-3	TRBJ2-7
ASSLGGNYGYT	TRBV28	TRBJ1-2
AWSVGGYNEQF	TRBV30	TRBJ2-1
SVERRNEKLF	TRBV29-1	TRBJ1-4
ASSSPLVKSYNEQF	TRBV27	TRBJ2-1
ASSHGRGRALSYEQY	TRBV14	TRBJ2-7
ATAGSWGTGELF	TRBV28	TRBJ2-2
ASSRTFNEQF	TRBV5-5	TRBJ2-1
ASVSSSPGVKNIQY	TRBV18	TRBJ2-4
ASTTIFGRGTGELF	TRBV28	TRBJ2-2
ASSSRDRTDTQY	TRBV7-2	TRBJ2-3
ASSFLLGATGELF	TRBV11-2	TRBJ2-2
ASTIYSYQSNQPQH	TRBV19	TRBJ1-5
ASSPGLTYNEQF	TRBV11-3	TRBJ2-1